This passage covers 13 T cell receptor beta chains from one sample sequenced in a study of T cell responses to AZD1222 COVID-19 vaccine. Some clones are missing from TCRdb's copy, which holds only in-frame ones; the method was immunoSEQ multiplex PCR. The sample comprises 200,000 or so clones, over 70% of which are singletons, and about 2.5% rests with the top ten. The input for sequencing was peripheral blood, taken on day 0 of MenACWY control vaccination. The receptors originated from an adult in good health.

The rearrangement links TRBV5-1 to TRBJ2-3, with 11 bases fitting TRBD2. The germline V gene encodes CDR1 SGHRS and CDR2 YFSETQ. The CDR3 is 16 amino acids. V dropped 1 base and J dropped 6; count of bases not matched to a gene: 7. The CDR3, as DNA: TGCGCCAGCAGCTTGACCACTAGCGGGAGAGGGGATACGCAGTATTTT. It encodes CASSLTTSGRGDTQYF. The entire variable domain, with the rest obtained from reference TRBV5-1 and TRBJ2-3, is as follows: KAGVTQTPRYLIKTRGQQVTLSCSPISGHRSVSWYQQTPGQGLQFLFEYFSETQRNKGNFPGRFSGRQFSNSRSEMNVSTLELGDSALYLCASSLTTSGRGDTQYFGPGTRLTVL.

The chain carries TRBV5-1 and TRBJ2-5, with D possibly matching TRBD1 (6 bases). V was pared by 3 bases and J by 1 base, with 10 bases between. Germline CDR1 SGHRS, CDR2 YFSETQ. The CDR3 spans 14 residues. The CDR3 loop reads CASSYGQPQETQYF. For the CDR3, the DNA is TGCGCCAGCAGCTACGGACAGCCCCAAGAGACCCAGTACTTC.

The rearrangement links TRBV7-6 to TRBJ2-7, with 15 bases lining up with TRBD2. From germline, CDR1 is SGHVS and CDR2 FNYEAQ. The J segment lost 3 bases and the V segment lost 5 bases, leaving 8 bases of the junction unmatched. CDR3 size: 17 residues. CDR3 loop: CASSPGLAGGRDYEQYF. As DNA, the CDR3 is TGTGCCAGCAGCCCCGGACTAGCGGGAGGGCGGGACTACGAGCAGTACTTC. Full variable domain (outside the CDR3, taken from reference TRBV7-6 and TRBJ2-7): GAGVSQSPRYKVTKRGQDVALRCDPISGHVSLYWYRQALGQGPEFLTYFNYEAQQDKSGLPNDRFSAERPEGSISTLTIQRTEQRDSAMYRCASSPGLAGGRDYEQYFGPGTRLTVT.

V gene TRBV4-3 combines with J gene TRBJ2-2, with D perhaps assigned TRBD1 or TRBD2 (5 bases each). Germline values: CDR1 LGHNA, CDR2 YSLEER. V was shortened by 4 bases and J by 9 bases, with 15 bases between the two germline ends. The CDR3 is 14 residues long. DNA of the CDR3: TGCGCCAGCAGCCCACGGGACCCGCGGCGGGAGCTGTTTTTT. Translation: CASSPRDPRRELFF.

There are a few counts of this clone. The chain couples TRBV19 to TRBJ2-7; TRBD2 matches at 7 bases. Trimming at V came to 8 bases and at J to 4 bases, leaving 8 bases not matched to a gene. The germline CDR1 and CDR2 sequences are LNHDA and SQIVND (reference sequence). This CDR3 has 13 amino acids. In DNA form, the CDR3 reads TGTGCCAGTGCCACTAGCGAGGTATACGAGCAGTACTTC. Amino acid sequence: CASATSEVYEQYF.

This clone appeared once. The V and J genes are TRBV12-3 or TRBV12-4 and TRBJ1-1; D is ambiguous. The CDR3 covers 13 residues. The V end was cut by 2 bases, the J end by 1 base, with 5 bases between. DNA of the CDR3: TGTGCCAGCAGTTTATTTGAGAACACTGAAGCTTTCTTT. It is translated as CASSLFENTEAFF.

This clone has just a few counts. The chain links TRBV29-1 to TRBJ2-5, with D tentatively TRBD2 (5 bases). The germline V gene encodes CDR1 SQVTM and CDR2 ANQGSEA. V lost 3 bases to trimming and J lost 2 bases, with 13 bases between them. The CDR3 sequence is 14 residues long. CDR3 sequence reads: CSVDIWTDQETQYF. In nucleotides, the CDR3 is TGCAGCGTTGATATATGGACTGATCAAGAGACCCAGTACTTC. Drawing the rest from reference TRBV29-1 and TRBJ2-5, the complete variable domain is SAVISQKPSRDICQRGTSLTIQCQVDSQVTMMFWYRQQPGQSLTLIATANQGSEATYESGFVIDKFPISRPNLTFSTLTVSNMSPEDSSIYLCSVDIWTDQETQYFGPGTRLLVL.

In its sample, this clone was seen once. V usage is TRBV19 and J usage is TRBJ1-1, with a tentative D call TRBD1 (5 bases). Germline V gene data show CDR1 as LNHDA and CDR2 as SQIVND (reference sequence). The germline V and J ends were trimmed by 4 bases and 5 bases, with 14 bases remaining between them. The CDR3 has 14 residues. CDR3 region: CASSTSPGVTEAFF. The DNA for the CDR3 is TGTGCCAGTAGTACCTCCCCGGGGGTAACTGAAGCTTTCTTT.

DNA of the CDR3: TGTGCCAGCAGCTTAGGGCGGACGCAGTATTTT. Encoded protein: CASSLGRTQYF. The chain combines TRBV7-2 with TRBJ2-3; D unresolved. V was pared by 1 base and J by 9 bases, with 5 bases between. Looked up from germline, CDR1 is SGHTA and CDR2 is FQGNSA. The CDR3 sequence is 11 residues long. Complete variable domain (other parts from reference TRBV7-2 and TRBJ2-3): GAGVSQSPSNKVTEKGKDVELRCDPISGHTALYWYRQSLGQGLEFLIYFQGNSAPDKSGLPSDRFSAERTGGSVSTLTIQRTQQEDSAVYLCASSLGRTQYFGPGTRLTVL.

This chain uses TRBV30 with TRBJ2-4; TRBD1 might be the D (5 bases). Trimming took off 5 bases at V and 0 bases at J, with 5 bases between the two ends. CDR1 GTSNPN and CDR2 SVGIG come from the germline V gene (reference sequence). The CDR3 consists of 12 residues. CDR3 loop: CAWGAAKNIQYF. The CDR3 region has the DNA TGTGCCTGGGGGGCAGCCAAAAACATTCAGTACTTC.

The V call is TRBV7-9, the J call TRBJ1-4, with 7 bases lining up with TRBD1. V trimming: 5 bases; J trimming: 14 bases; junction bases outside the gene matches: 5. Per the germline V gene, CDR1 is SEHNR and CDR2 is FQNEAQ (reference sequence). This CDR3 is 11 amino acids long. In DNA, the CDR3 is TGTGCCAGCAGCCGGGACAGTTCGCTGTTTTTT. This gives the protein CASSRDSSLFF. Based on the CDR3 plus reference TRBV7-9 and TRBJ1-4, the full variable domain is DTGVSQNPRHKITKRGQNVTFRCDPISEHNRLYWYRQTLGQGPEFLTYFQNEAQLEKSRLLSDRFSAERPKGSFSTLEIQRTEQGDSAMYLCASSRDSSLFFGSGTQLSVL.

The V and J genes are TRBV28 and TRBJ1-5, with no clear D. The CDR3 spans 14 residues. Trimming shortened V by 6 bases and J by 0 bases, and 9 bases separated the two germline ends. From germline, CDR1 is MDHEN and CDR2 SYDVKM. The CDR3 DNA reads TGTGCCAGCAGAGCATTTTATAGCAATCAGCCCCAGCATTTT. Its translation is CASRAFYSNQPQHF.

CDR3 DNA: TGTGCCAGCCAGGGACAGGTCCAAGAGACCCAGTACTTC. Encoded protein: CASQGQVQETQYF. The chain employs TRBV7-9 and TRBJ2-5; 8 nucleotides line up with TRBD1. J was trimmed by 1 base and V by 8 bases; bases with no gene match: 3. The CDR3 is 13 amino acids. Germline values: CDR1 SEHNR, CDR2 FQNEAQ (reference sequence).